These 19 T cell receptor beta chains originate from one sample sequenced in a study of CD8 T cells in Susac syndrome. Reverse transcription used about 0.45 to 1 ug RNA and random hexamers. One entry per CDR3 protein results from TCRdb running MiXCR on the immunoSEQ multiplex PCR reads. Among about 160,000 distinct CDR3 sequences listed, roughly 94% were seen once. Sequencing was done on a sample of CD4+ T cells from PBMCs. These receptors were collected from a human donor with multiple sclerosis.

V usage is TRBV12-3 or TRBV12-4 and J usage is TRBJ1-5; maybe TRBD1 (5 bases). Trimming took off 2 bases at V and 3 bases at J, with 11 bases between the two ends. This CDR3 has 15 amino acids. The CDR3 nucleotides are TGTGCCAGCAGTTTAAGAGGGGTGGCCAATCAGCCCCAGCATTTT. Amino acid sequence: CASSLRGVANQPQHF.

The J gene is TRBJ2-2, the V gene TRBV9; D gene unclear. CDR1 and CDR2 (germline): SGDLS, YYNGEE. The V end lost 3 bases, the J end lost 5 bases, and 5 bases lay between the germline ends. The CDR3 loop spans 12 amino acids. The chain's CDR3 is CASSAATGELFF. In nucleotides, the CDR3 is TGTGCCAGCAGCGCCGCTACCGGGGAGCTGTTTTTT. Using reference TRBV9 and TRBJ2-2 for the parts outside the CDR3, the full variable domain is DSGVTQTPKHLITATGQRVTLRCSPRSGDLSVYWYQQSLDQGLQFLIQYYNGEERAKGNILERFSAQQFPDLHSELNLSSLELGDSALYFCASSAATGELFFGEGSRLTVL.

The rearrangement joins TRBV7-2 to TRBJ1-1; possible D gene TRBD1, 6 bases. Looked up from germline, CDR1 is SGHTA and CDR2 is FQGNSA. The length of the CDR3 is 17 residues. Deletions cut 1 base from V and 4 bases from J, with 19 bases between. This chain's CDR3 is CASSLDAGVRVGTEAFF. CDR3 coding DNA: TGTGCCAGCAGCTTAGACGCAGGGGTAAGGGTGGGCACTGAAGCTTTCTTT.

CDR3 nucleotide sequence: TGTGCCAGCAGCCAAGATCCCAGCGCCCGGTCGCAGTTCTTC. It codes for CASSQDPSARSQFF. The rearrangement uses TRBV3-1 and TRBJ2-1; no clear D. CDR1 and CDR2 (germline): LGHDT, YNNKEL (reference sequence). The CDR3 consists of 14 residues. Trimming stripped 0 bases from V and 12 bases from J, with 15 bases between.

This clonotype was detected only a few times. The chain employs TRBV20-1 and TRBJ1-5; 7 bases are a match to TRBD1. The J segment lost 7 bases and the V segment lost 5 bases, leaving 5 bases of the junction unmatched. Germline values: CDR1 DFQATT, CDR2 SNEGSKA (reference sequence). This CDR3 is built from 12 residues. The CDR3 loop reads CSALTGSQPQHF. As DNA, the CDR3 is TGCAGTGCTTTGACAGGGTCCCAGCCCCAGCATTTT.

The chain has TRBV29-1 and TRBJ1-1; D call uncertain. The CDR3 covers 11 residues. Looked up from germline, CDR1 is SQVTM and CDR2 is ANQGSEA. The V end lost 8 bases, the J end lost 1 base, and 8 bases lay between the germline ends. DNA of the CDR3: TGCAGCCTCAGAAGGAACACTGAAGCTTTCTTT. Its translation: CSLRRNTEAFF.

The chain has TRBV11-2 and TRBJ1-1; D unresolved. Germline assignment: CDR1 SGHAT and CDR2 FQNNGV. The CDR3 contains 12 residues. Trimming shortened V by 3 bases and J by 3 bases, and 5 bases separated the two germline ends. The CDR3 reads CASSFTDTEAFF. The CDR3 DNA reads TGTGCCAGCAGCTTTACCGACACTGAAGCTTTCTTT.

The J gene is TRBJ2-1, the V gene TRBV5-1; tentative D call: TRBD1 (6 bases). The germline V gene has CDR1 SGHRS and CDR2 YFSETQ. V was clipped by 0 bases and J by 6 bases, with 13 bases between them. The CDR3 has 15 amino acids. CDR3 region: CASSLVQGFGNEQFF. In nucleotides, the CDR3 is TGCGCCAGCAGCTTGGTACAGGGATTCGGCAATGAGCAGTTCTTC.

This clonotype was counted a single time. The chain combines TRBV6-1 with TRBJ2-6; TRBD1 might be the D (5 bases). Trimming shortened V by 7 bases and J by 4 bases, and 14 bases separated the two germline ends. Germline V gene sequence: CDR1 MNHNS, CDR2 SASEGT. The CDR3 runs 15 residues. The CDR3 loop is CASTARASGANVLTF. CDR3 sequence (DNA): TGTGCCAGCACGGCCAGGGCTTCAGGGGCCAACGTCCTGACTTTC.

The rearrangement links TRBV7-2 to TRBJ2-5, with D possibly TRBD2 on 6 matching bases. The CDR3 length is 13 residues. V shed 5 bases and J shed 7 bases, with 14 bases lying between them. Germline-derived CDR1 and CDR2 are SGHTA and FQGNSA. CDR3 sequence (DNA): TGTGCCAGCAGCCGGGTGGGGGGAGTGACCCAGTACTTC. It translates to CASSRVGGVTQYF.

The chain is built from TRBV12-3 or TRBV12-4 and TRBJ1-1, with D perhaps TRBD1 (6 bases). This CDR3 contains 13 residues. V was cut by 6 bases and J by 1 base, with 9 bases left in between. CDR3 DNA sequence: TGTGCCAGCAGCGAACAGGGGAACACTGAAGCTTTCTTT. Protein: CASSEQGNTEAFF.

The CDR3: CSVRTGGTSGGSYNEQFF. The CDR3 DNA sequence: TGCAGCGTGAGGACTGGCGGGACTAGCGGGGGCTCCTACAATGAGCAGTTCTTC. This chain links TRBV29-1 with TRBJ2-1; 14 nucleotides match TRBD2. After removal of 6 bases from V and 0 bases from J, the junction contained 10 bases not matched to a gene. The CDR3 is made up of 18 amino acids. CDR1 and CDR2 (germline): SQVTM, ANQGSEA.

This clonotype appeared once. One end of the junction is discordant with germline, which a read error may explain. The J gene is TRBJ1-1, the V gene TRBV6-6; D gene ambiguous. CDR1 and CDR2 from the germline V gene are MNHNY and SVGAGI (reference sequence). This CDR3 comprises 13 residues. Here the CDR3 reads CASSYGHDAEVFF. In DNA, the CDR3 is TGTGCCAGCAGTTACGGTCATGATGCTGAAGTTTTCTTT.

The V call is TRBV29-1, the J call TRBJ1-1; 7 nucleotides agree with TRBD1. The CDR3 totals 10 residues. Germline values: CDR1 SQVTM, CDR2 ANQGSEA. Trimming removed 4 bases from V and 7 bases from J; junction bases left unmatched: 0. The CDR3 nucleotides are TGCAGCGTTGGGACAGGTGAAGCTTTCTTT. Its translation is CSVGTGEAFF.

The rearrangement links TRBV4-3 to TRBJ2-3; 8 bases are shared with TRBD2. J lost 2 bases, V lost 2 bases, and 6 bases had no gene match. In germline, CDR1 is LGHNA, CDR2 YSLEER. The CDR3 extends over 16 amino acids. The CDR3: CASSQRGGRYTDTQYF. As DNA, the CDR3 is TGCGCCAGCAGCCAACGGGGGGGCCGATACACAGATACGCAGTATTTT.

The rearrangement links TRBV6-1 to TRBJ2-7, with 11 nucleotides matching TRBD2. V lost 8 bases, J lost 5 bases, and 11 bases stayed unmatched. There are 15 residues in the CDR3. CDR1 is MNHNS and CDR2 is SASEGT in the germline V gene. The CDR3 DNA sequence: TGTGCCAGCTACCACGCGACTAGCGGGAACGACGAGCAGTACTTC. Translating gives CASYHATSGNDEQYF.

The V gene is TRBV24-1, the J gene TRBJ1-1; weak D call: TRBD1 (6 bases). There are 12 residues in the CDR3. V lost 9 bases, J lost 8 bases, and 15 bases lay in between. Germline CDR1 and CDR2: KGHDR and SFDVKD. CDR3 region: CATRTDLGEAFF. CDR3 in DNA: TGTGCCACCCGGACAGACCTGGGGGAAGCTTTCTTT.

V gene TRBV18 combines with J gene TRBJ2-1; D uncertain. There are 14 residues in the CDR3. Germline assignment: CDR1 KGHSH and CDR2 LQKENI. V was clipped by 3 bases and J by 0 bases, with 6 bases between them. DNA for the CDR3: TGTGCCAGCTCACCCGTCCGCTCCTACAATGAGCAGTTCTTC. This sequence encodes CASSPVRSYNEQFF.

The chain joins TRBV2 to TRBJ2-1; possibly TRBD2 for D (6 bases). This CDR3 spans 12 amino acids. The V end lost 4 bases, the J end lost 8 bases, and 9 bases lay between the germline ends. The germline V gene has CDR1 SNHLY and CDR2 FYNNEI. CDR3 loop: CASSGGVYEQFF. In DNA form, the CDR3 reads TGTGCCAGCAGTGGCGGGGTCTATGAGCAGTTCTTC.